This T cell receptor beta chain was sequenced during a study of T cells after posttransplantation cyclophosphamide (TCRdb year 2016). Regarding the complete study: Using TRB sequencing, the study followed how the T cell repertoire reconstituted after myeloablative bone marrow transplantation in which posttransplantation cyclophosphamide served as GVHD prophylaxis. In 3 patients, up to about 3 additional blood samples taken between 2 and 5.2 years after transplant also underwent TRB sequencing, as did pretransplant blood from a handful of patients. Samples from some 32 PTCy-treated patients and 15 to 20 related bone marrow donors of those patients were subjected to antigen receptor sequencing. Because TRA and TRB clonality correlated tightly in roughly 10 samples, the subsequent TCR analyses were limited to TRB only. Public TRB sequences were searched against a database of over 3,600 sequences associated with responses to pathogens, tumor antigens, self-antigens and alloantigens. Blood from all 35 or so PTCy patients who had 1-year posttransplant specimens underwent TRB sequencing. What the authors observed across the whole study: At 1-2 months, donor-recipient similarity was low but rose over the first year, and the later blood repertoires were often dominated by donor CD8+ memory clones. The TRB repertoires of T cells infiltrating skin or GI tract showed only limited overlap with the TRB repertoires of T cells in blood. Across around 48 patients, recipient CMV seropositivity and CMV reactivation were highly associated with TRB clonality; PTCy diversity was similar to CNI/methotrexate controls.

Ends trimmed: V by 5 bases, J by 6 bases; bases unmatched to a gene: 10. Inclusive of the bounding cysteine and phenylalanine, the CDR3 is 18 residues long. Left in the record is the CDR3 DNA by itself, 54 bases read in frame from the first base. CDR1 and CDR2, per the germline V gene (reference sequence), are SSHAT and FNYEAQ. This clone was counted between two and nine times. Its antigen is still unknown. It has no much larger one-base neighbor in the sample; base qualities were not kept. Genomic DNA was the input for TRB sequencing, which was run either with the immunoSEQ assay at survey resolution or with the hsTCRB kit. As for how the authors treated the data: Initial read processing used immunoSEQ software, and repertoire analyses used the LymphoSeq R package. Clonality was computed as 1 minus normalized Shannon entropy; Gini coefficient was also calculated for each TRB dataset. To infer phenotypes in unsorted samples, TRB sequences from sorted subsets of the recipient or donor were mapped onto unsorted samples from the same recipient. As stored in TCRdb, this immuneACCESS dataset retains in-frame rearrangements with V and J assigned. A fraction of the clones does not appear; measured against another copy, unresolved V genes explain less than half of the discrepancy, and the remainder lacks a known reason. V, J and clone size are those of that table, while D and trimming were read from the DNA. This sample includes 41,000 or so clones, and none of them was observed just once. Of the sample, roughly 5.8% falls within the top ten clones.

Related bone marrow donors provided peripheral blood samples on the day of marrow donation. Peripheral blood and bone marrow mononuclear cells were isolated by Ficoll-Hypaque density centrifugation and were cryopreserved. The chain joins TRBV7-7 to TRBJ2-1; the central 16 bases match TRBD2. This TCR came from a young man in good health and a related stem cell transplant donor. Sample: PBMCs. The CDR3 here reads CASSPLTGTSGGANEQFF. The nucleotide sequence is given as TGTGCCAGCAGCCCTCTTACCGGGACTAGCGGGGGGGCCAATGAGCAGTTCTTC. The entire variable domain, with the stretches around the CDR3 drawn from the reference TRBV7-7 and TRBJ2-1 proteins, is GAGVSQSPRYKVTKRGQDVTLRCDPISSHATLYWYQQALGQGPEFLTYFNYEAQPDKSGLPSDRFSAERPEGSISTLTIQRTEQRDSAMYRCASSPLTGTSGGANEQFFGPGTRLTVL.